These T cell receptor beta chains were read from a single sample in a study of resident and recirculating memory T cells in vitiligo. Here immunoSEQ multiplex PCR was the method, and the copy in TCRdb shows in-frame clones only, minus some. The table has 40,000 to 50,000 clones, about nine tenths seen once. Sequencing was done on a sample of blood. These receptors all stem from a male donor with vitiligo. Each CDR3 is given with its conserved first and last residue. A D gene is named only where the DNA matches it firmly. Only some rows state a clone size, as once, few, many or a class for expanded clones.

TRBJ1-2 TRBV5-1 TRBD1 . CASSFGPGGAGDGYTF TGCGCCAGCAGCTTTGGTCCAGGGGGCGCAGGAGATGGCTACACCTTC
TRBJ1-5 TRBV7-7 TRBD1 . CASSTIVGGRQPQHF TGTGCTAGCAGCACGATTGTAGGGGGCAGGCAGCCCCAGCATTTT
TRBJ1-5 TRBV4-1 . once CASSQGSLRPQHF TGCGCCAGCAGCCAAGGCTCTCTGCGGCCCCAGCATTTT
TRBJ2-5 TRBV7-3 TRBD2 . CASSSAGAGETQYF TGTGCCAGCAGCTCAGCGGGGGCGGGAGAGACCCAGTACTTC
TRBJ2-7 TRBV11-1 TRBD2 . CASSLAAAQREASQYF TGTGCCAGCAGCTTAGCCGCGGCCCAGCGGGAGGCGTCGCAGTACTTC
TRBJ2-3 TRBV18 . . CASSPPNARVYTDTQYF TGTGCCAGCTCACCACCAAATGCCAGGGTATATACAGATACGCAGTATTTT
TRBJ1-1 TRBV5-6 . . CASSLGHRNTEAFF TGTGCCAGCAGCTTAGGACATAGGAACACTGAAGCTTTCTTT
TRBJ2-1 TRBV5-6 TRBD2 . CASSSGLAGGRVNEQFF TGTGCCAGCAGCTCGGGACTAGCGGGGGGTCGGGTCAATGAGCAGTTCTTC
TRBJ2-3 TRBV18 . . CASSPGGEVTQYF TGTGCCAGCTCACCAGGCGGCGAGGTTACGCAGTATTTT
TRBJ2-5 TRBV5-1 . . CASSLAGKETQYF TGCGCCAGCAGCTTGGCGGGAAAAGAGACCCAGTACTTC
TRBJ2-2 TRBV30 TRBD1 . CAWGTENTGKLFF TGTGCCTGGGGGACAGAGAACACCGGGAAGCTGTTTTTT
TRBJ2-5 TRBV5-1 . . CASSPSGGQGETQYF TGCGCCAGCAGCCCCAGCGGTGGGCAGGGGGAGACCCAGTACTTC
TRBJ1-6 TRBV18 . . CASSPLPPDGGSPLHF TGTGCCAGCTCACCTCTCCCCCCCGATGGAGGATCACCCCTCCACTTT
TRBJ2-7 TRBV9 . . CASSVTGSSYEQYF TGTGCCAGCAGCGTTACAGGTTCCTCGTACGAGCAGTACTTC
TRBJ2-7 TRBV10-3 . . CAISGEAWEQYF TGTGCCATCAGTGGTGAGGCTTGGGAGCAGTACTTC
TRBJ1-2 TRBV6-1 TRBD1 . CAIRDSLNYGYTF TGTGCCATCCGGGACAGCCTTAACTATGGCTACACCTTC
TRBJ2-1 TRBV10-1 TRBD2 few CASSSGEGSYNEQFF TGCGCCAGCAGTAGCGGGGAGGGCTCCTACAATGAGCAGTTCTTC
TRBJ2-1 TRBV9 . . CASSVATGNEQFF TGTGCCAGCAGCGTAGCTACCGGGAATGAGCAGTTCTTC
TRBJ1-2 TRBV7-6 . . CASSLFPGIYGYTF TGTGCCAGCAGCCTGTTCCCAGGAATCTATGGCTACACCTTC
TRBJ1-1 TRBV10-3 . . CAISPLGGINTEAFF TGTGCCATCAGCCCCCTAGGAGGGATAAACACTGAAGCTTTCTTT
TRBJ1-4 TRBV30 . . CAWSDEGELFF TGTGCCTGGAGTGACGAGGGGGAACTGTTTTTT
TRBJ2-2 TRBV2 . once CASDTLTGELFF TGTGCCAGCGACACATTGACCGGGGAGCTGTTTTTT
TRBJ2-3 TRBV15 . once CATGWRGDQDTQYF TGTGCCACCGGATGGCGGGGTGACCAAGATACGCAGTATTTT
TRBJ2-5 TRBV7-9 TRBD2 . CASSFAGGRETQYF TGTGCCAGCAGCTTCGCGGGGGGGCGGGAGACCCAGTACTTC
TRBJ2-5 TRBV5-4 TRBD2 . CASSFDGEGTQYF TGTGCCAGCAGCTTTGATGGGGAGGGGACCCAGTACTTC
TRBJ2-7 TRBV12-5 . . CASGKDSYEQYF TGTGCTAGTGGCAAGGACAGCTACGAGCAGTACTTC
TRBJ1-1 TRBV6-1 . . CASGGAREAFF TGTGCCAGCGGGGGGGCGAGGGAAGCTTTCTTT
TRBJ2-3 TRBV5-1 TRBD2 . CASSPTSGGTTDTQYF TGCGCCAGCAGCCCTACTAGCGGGGGGACCACAGATACGCAGTATTTT
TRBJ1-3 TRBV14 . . CASSLKQSTGNTIYF TGTGCCAGCAGCCTCAAACAGTCTACTGGAAACACCATATATTTT
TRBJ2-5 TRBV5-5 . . CASSIGHTQETQYF TGTGCCAGCAGCATCGGACACACACAAGAGACCCAGTACTTC
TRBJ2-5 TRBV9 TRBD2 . CASSVGSGGGETQYF TGTGCCAGCAGCGTAGGAAGCGGGGGAGGAGAGACCCAGTACTTC
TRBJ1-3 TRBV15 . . CATSRDSSGNTIYF TGTGCCACCAGCAGAGATAGCTCTGGAAACACCATATATTTT
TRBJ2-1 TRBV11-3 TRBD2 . CASSLGTSGGANEQFF TGTGCCAGCAGCCTGGGGACTAGCGGGGGGGCCAATGAGCAGTTCTTC
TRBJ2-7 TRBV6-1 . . CASSEATGDYEQYF TGTGCCAGCAGTGAAGCGACAGGAGACTACGAGCAGTACTTC
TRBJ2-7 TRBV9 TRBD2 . CASSSTQSGGTVGEQYF TGTGCCAGCAGCTCCACCCAAAGCGGGGGCACTGTCGGCGAGCAGTACTTC
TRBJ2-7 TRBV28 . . CASSFPGAYEQYF TGTGCCAGCAGTTTCCCGGGGGCCTACGAGCAGTACTTC
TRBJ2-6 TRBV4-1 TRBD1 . CASSHRQGASGANVLTF TGCGCCAGCAGCCATCGACAGGGGGCTAGTGGGGCCAACGTCCTGACTTTC
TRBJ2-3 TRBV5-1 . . CASSLAPGADTQYF TGCGCCAGCAGCTTGGCCCCGGGGGCAGATACGCAGTATTTT
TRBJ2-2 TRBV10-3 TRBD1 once CATLSRQGAAGELFF TGTGCCACCCTGTCCCGACAGGGGGCGGCCGGGGAGCTGTTTTTT